This T cell receptor beta chain emerged from a study of T cell repertoires in cytomegalovirus infection (dated by TCRdb to about 2019). For the wider study: The HLA type of each donor mattered for the analysis, because public TCR beta signatures pointed to carriage of CMV infection along with the matching HLA type.

The sample holds many counts of this clonotype. Which antigen it targets is not known. No much larger clonotype is one base removed from it; base qualities were not supplied. Study-wide conclusions, independent of this receptor: In both this cohort and an independent roughly 350-donor cohort, the cumulative frequency of public TCR beta family members distinguished carriers of CMV infection plus the relevant HLA type. The ex vivo response was dominated by HLA-C-restricted CMV-specific TCR beta clonotypes, which also provided the single most frequent clonotype in two of eight donors.

Germline trimming amounts to 9 bases on V and 6 bases on J, with 11 as the count of junction bases outside the gene matches. The germline V gene encodes CDR1 ENHRY and CDR2 SYGVKD. The CDR3 starts with the cysteine, ends with the phenylalanine, and has 13 residues. CDR3 DNA only is kept here, 39 bases in frame from base 1. The listed sequencing device is Illumina HiSeq 1500. TCRdb's own reprocessing of the public reads used fastp at Q25 and MiXCR and kept productive beta chains. Rows are combined by CDR3 protein, so each entry shows the most common genes and DNA. In this sample the table shows some 300,000 distinct CDR3 sequences, around a sixth of which occur a single time. 9.5% to 15% of the sample is taken by the ten largest.

The sequencing input was PBMCs. The clonotype originates from a human donor in good health (CMV status not recorded). Some clones in this sample may be carry-over from other donors' samples. Recombination connected TRBV10-3 to TRBJ2-7, with 7 bases aligning to TRBD1. The DNA sequence is TGTGCCATTAGGACAGGCAGGGTTCGCGAGCAGTACTTC. Its protein is CAIRTGRVREQYF.